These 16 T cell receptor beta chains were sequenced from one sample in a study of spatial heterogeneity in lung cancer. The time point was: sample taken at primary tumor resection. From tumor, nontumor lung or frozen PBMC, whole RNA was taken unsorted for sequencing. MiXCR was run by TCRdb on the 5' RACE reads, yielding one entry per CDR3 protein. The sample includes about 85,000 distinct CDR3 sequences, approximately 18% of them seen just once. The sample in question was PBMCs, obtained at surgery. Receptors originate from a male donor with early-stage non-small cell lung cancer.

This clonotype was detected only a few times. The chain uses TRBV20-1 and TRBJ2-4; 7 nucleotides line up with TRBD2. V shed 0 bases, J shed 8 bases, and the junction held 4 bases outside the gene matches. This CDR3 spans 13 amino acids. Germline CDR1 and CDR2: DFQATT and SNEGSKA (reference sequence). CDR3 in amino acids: CSARDLAGDIQYF. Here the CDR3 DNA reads TGCAGTGCTAGAGATCTGGCGGGGGACATTCAGTACTTC.

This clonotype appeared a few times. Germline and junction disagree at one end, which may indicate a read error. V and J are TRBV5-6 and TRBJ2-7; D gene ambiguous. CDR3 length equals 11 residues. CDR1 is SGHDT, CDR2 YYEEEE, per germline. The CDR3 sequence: CASSLDNQPAF. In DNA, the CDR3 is TGTGCCAGCAGCTTGGACAACCAGCCGGCCTTC.

The CDR3 DNA is TGTGCCGCGGGGGCGGTTTACAATGAGCAGTTCTTC. Its translation: CAAGAVYNEQFF. The chain combines TRBV7-9 with TRBJ2-1; D is possibly TRBD2 (7 bases). With 11 bases removed from V and 4 bases from J, the gap between germline ends came to 12 bases. CDR3 length: 12 residues. Looked up from germline, CDR1 is SEHNR and CDR2 is FQNEAQ (reference sequence).

The CDR3 sequence: CASSPQDRGEAFF. CDR3 sequence (DNA): TGTGCCAGCTCACCACAAGACAGGGGCGAAGCTTTCTTT. V and J are TRBV18 and TRBJ1-1; 8 nucleotides line up with TRBD1. The germline V gene encodes CDR1 KGHSH and CDR2 LQKENI. Trimming at V came to 1 base and at J to 8 bases, leaving 3 bases not matched to a gene. CDR3 size: 13 residues. Full variable domain (outside the CDR3, taken from reference TRBV18 and TRBJ1-1): NAGVMQNPRHLVRRRGQEARLRCSPMKGHSHVYWYRQLPEEGLKFMVYLQKENIIDESGMPKERFSAEFPKEGPSILRIQQVVRGDSAAYFCASSPQDRGEAFFGQGTRLTVV.

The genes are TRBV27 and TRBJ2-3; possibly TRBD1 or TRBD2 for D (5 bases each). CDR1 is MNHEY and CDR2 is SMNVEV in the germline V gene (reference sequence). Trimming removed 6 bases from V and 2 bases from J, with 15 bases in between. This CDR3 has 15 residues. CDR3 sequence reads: CASRGVAVLTDTQYF. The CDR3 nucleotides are TGTGCCAGCAGGGGGGTAGCTGTTCTCACAGATACGCAGTATTTT.

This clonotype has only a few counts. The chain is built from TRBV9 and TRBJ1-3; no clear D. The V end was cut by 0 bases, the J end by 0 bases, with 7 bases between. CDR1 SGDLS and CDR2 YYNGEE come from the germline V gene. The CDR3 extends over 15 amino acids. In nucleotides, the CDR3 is TGTGCCAGCAGCGTAGGTGATGGCTCTGGAAACACCATATATTTT. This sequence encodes CASSVGDGSGNTIYF.

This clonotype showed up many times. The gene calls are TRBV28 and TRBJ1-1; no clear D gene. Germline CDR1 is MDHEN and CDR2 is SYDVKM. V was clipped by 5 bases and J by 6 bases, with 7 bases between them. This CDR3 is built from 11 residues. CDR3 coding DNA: TGTGCCAGCAGTGCTTATCCTGAAGCTTTCTTT. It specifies CASSAYPEAFF.

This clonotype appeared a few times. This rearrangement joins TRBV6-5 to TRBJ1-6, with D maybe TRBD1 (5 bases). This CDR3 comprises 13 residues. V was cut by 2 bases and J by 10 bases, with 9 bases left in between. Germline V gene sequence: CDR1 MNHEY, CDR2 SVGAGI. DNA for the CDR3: TGTGCCAGCAGTTACGTGGGGCGCTCACCCCTCCACTTT. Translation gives CASSYVGRSPLHF.

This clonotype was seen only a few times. In DNA, the CDR3 is TGTGCCAGCGGAATAGCGGGGGGTAGTAATGAGCAGTTCTTC. Its translation is CASGIAGGSNEQFF. This chain links TRBV6-5 with TRBJ2-1; 10 bases are shared with TRBD2. The CDR3 is 14 amino acids. The ends lost 8 bases at V and 7 bases at J; junction bases unmatched: 8. Germline V CDR1 and CDR2: MNHEY, SVGAGI.

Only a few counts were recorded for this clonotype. The CDR3 here is CASSPGSGSQFF. As DNA, the CDR3 is TGCGCCAGCAGCCCCGGTAGCGGGTCCCAGTTCTTC. The chain uses TRBV5-1 and TRBJ2-1, with 7 bases matching TRBD2. Trimming took 4 bases from V and 13 from J; bases not matched to a gene: 8. Per the germline V gene, CDR1 is SGHRS and CDR2 is YFSETQ. CDR3 length: 12 residues.

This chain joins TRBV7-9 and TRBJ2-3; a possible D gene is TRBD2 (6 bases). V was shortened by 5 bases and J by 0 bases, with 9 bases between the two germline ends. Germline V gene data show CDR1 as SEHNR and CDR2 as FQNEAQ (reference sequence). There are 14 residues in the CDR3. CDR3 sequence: CASSPGLSTDTQYF. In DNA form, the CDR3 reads TGTGCCAGCAGCCCGGGACTCAGCACAGATACGCAGTATTTT. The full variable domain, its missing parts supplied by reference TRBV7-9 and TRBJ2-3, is DTGVSQNPRHKITKRGQNVTFRCDPISEHNRLYWYRQTLGQGPEFLTYFQNEAQLEKSRLLSDRFSAERPKGSFSTLEIQRTEQGDSAMYLCASSPGLSTDTQYFGPGTRLTVL.

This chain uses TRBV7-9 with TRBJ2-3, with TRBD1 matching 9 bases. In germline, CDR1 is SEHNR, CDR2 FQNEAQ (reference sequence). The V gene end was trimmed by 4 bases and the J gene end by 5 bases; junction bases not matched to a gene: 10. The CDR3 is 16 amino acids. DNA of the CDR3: TGTGCCAGCAGCTCCACCACGGGGACAGGGATAGATACGCAGTATTTT. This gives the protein CASSSTTGTGIDTQYF. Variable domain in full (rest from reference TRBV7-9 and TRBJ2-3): DTGVSQNPRHKITKRGQNVTFRCDPISEHNRLYWYRQTLGQGPEFLTYFQNEAQLEKSRLLSDRFSAERPKGSFSTLEIQRTEQGDSAMYLCASSSTTGTGIDTQYFGPGTRLTVL.

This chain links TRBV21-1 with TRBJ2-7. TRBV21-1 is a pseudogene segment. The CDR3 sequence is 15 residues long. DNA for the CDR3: TGTGCCAGCAGCAAAGTCGTGGGGGGCTCCTACGAGCAGTACTTC. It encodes CASSKVVGGSYEQYF.

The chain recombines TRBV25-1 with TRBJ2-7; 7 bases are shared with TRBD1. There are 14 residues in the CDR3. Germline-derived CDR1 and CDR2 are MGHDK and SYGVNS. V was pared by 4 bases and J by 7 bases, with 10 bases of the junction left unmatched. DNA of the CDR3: TGTGCCAGCAGTGTCCAGGGGGTATCGGCAGAGCAGTACTTC. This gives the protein CASSVQGVSAEQYF.

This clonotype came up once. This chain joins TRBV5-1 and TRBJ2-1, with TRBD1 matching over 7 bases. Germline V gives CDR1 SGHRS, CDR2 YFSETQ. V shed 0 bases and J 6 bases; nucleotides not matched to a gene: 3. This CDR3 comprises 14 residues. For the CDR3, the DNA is TGCGCCAGCAGCTTGGGAGGGACAGCCAATGAGCAGTTCTTC. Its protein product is CASSLGGTANEQFF.

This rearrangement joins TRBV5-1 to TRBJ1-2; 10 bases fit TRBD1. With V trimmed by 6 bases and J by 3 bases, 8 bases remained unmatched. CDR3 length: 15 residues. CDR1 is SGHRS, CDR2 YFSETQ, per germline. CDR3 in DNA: TGCGCCAGCACGGAACCGGGACAGGGGTACTATGGCTACACCTTC. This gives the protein CASTEPGQGYYGYTF.